This T cell receptor (beta chain) was sequenced in a study of prognosis after radiotherapy for stage I lung cancer. The authors amplified TCR beta CDR3 from genomic DNA using two-round multiplex PCR. Amplification in first-round PCR relied on primers specific to each TRBV and TRBJ gene. MiXCR, run by TCRdb on the multiplex PCR reads, gives a single entry per CDR3 protein. This table holds approximately 30,000 distinct CDR3 sequences, less than 35% found once. Germline assignment: CDR1 SGDLS and CDR2 YYNGEE. The CDR3 runs to 14 residues. V lost 4 bases and J lost 2; bases outside the gene matches: 5. This clonotype was observed many times.

Sequencing was performed on PBMCs, taken before or after stereotactic body radiation therapy (not recorded which). The source is a donor over 45 with non-small cell lung cancer. The chain has TRBV9 and TRBJ2-7; 8 bases align to TRBD1. The CDR3 loop reads CASSPGQGTYEQYF. The CDR3 DNA reads as TGTGCCAGCAGCCCTGGACAGGGAACCTACGAGCAGTACTTC.